These 19 T cell receptor beta chains were all obtained from the same sample, sequenced in a study of PD-L1 blockade in urothelial cancer. Indicated time point: pretreatment peripheral blood. Clones were read by immunoSEQ multiplex PCR, and TCRdb kept only the in-frame ones, dropping some. The sample has almost 50,000 clones; under 90% are singletons. Source: PBMCs, taken around atezolizumab (anti-PD-L1) treatment. These receptors were taken from a man between 65 and 85 years old with urothelial cancer.

V gene TRBV6-5 combines with J gene TRBJ2-1; D is undetermined. Germline CDR1 MNHEY, CDR2 SVGAGI. The CDR3 has 11 residues. Deletions cut 11 bases from V and 0 bases from J, with 5 bases between. The CDR3: CASFSYNEQFF. The CDR3 region has the DNA TGTGCCTCCTTCTCCTACAATGAGCAGTTCTTC.

A single count supports this clone. This chain uses TRBV13 with TRBJ2-7; the match to TRBD2 covers 7 bases. Germline-derived CDR1 and CDR2 are PRHDT and FYEKMQ (reference sequence). This CDR3 region has 15 residues. V trimming: 3 bases; J trimming: 2 bases; junction bases outside the gene matches: 7. CDR3 amino acids: CASSFPGRPTYEQYF. DNA for the CDR3: TGTGCCAGCAGCTTTCCCGGGAGGCCCACCTACGAGCAGTACTTC.

This clone came up a few times. The J gene is TRBJ2-3, the V gene TRBV5-1, with 7 bases identical to TRBD2. V trimming: 4 bases; J trimming: 4 bases; junction bases outside the gene matches: 6. CDR1 and CDR2 from the germline V gene are SGHRS and YFSETQ. This CDR3 comprises 14 residues. CDR3 sequence reads: CASSTGGGADTQYF. The CDR3 DNA reads TGCGCCAGCAGCACTGGCGGGGGTGCAGATACGCAGTATTTT.

The rearrangement uses TRBV7-8 and TRBJ2-3; 9 bases align to TRBD1. CDR3 length: 16 amino acids. Trimming took 5 bases from V and 6 from J; bases not matched to a gene: 12. Germline CDR1 reads SGHVS; CDR2 reads FQNEAQ. For the CDR3, the DNA is TGTGCCAGCAGCATTCGCCGGGGACAGGGAAGGGATACGCAGTATTTT. Its protein is CASSIRRGQGRDTQYF.

The chain recombines TRBV2 with TRBJ1-4; D may be TRBD1 (6 bases). Germline assignment: CDR1 SNHLY and CDR2 FYNNEI. The germline V and J ends were trimmed by 11 bases and 2 bases, with 15 bases remaining between them. This CDR3 has 14 residues. CDR3 region: CASEEGGTNEKLFF. CDR3 in DNA: TGTGCCTCCGAGGAGGGGGGGACTAATGAAAAACTGTTTTTT.

The CDR3 DNA sequence: TGTGCCAGCAGCTTACAAGGCAGGGAGGGAGGCTACACCTTC. This encodes CASSLQGREGGYTF. The rearrangement links TRBV5-6 to TRBJ1-2; D perhaps matches TRBD1 (5 bases). CDR1 SGHDT and CDR2 YYEEEE come from the germline V gene. Trimming took 2 bases from V and 8 from J, leaving 16 bases between them. The CDR3 extends over 14 amino acids.

This clone was counted a single time. This chain connects TRBV4-3 to TRBJ2-2; D possibly corresponds to TRBD2 (6 bases). Trimming stripped 0 bases from V and 5 bases from J, with 7 bases between. This CDR3 is 14 amino acids long. The germline V gene encodes CDR1 LGHNA and CDR2 YSLEER. CDR3 nucleotide sequence: TGCGCCAGCAGCCAAGAGGAGGGAACCGGGGAGCTGTTTTTT. Translating gives CASSQEEGTGELFF.

V is TRBV6-1 and J is TRBJ1-5, with a possible D match to TRBD1 (6 bases). V was shortened by 2 bases and J by 2 bases, with 13 bases between the two germline ends. The CDR3 totals 16 residues. The germline V gene encodes CDR1 MNHNS and CDR2 SASEGT. The CDR3 nucleotides are TGTGCCAGCAGTGAAAAGAGGGGGTTCGGCAATCAGCCCCAGCATTTT. This codes for CASSEKRGFGNQPQHF.

This chain joins TRBV5-4 and TRBJ2-3, with 9 bases identical to TRBD2. Per the germline V gene, CDR1 is SGHNT and CDR2 is YYREEE (reference sequence). Trimming took 0 bases from V and 6 from J; bases not matched to a gene: 8. The CDR3 is made up of 16 amino acids. CDR3 region: CASSLVGAGGSDTQYF. The CDR3 coding sequence is TGTGCCAGCAGCTTGGTAGGAGCGGGGGGCTCGGATACGCAGTATTTT.

This clone has a handful of counts. The chain is built from TRBV29-1 and TRBJ1-1, with D perhaps matching TRBD1 (6 bases). The CDR3 spans 13 residues. V lost 5 bases, J lost 2 bases, and 12 bases lay in between. Per germline, CDR1 SQVTM and CDR2 ANQGSEA. CDR3 residues: CSVRAQGNTEAFF. Here the CDR3 DNA reads TGCAGCGTTCGTGCACAGGGAAACACTGAAGCTTTCTTT.

This rearrangement joins TRBV7-3 to TRBJ2-1, with no clear D. With 2 bases removed from V and 1 base from J, the gap between germline ends came to 12 bases. This CDR3 region has 16 residues. Germline CDR1 SGHTA, CDR2 FQGTGA. CDR3 region: CASSLVVSRSYNEQFF. The CDR3 DNA is TGTGCCAGCAGCTTAGTTGTATCCAGATCCTACAATGAGCAGTTCTTC.

CDR3 bases: TGTGCCAGCTCACCGGGACAGGGGGAGCAGTTCTTC. Amino acid sequence: CASSPGQGEQFF. The V call is TRBV18, the J call TRBJ2-1, with 10 bases matching TRBD1. This CDR3 is built from 12 residues. Unmatched junction bases numbered 0, after V lost 3 bases and J lost 10 bases. The germline V gene encodes CDR1 KGHSH and CDR2 LQKENI.

The rearrangement joins TRBV6-5 to TRBJ2-7; 11 nucleotides match TRBD1. CDR1 and CDR2 (germline): MNHEY, SVGAGI. The CDR3 covers 14 residues. V shed 5 bases and J 8 bases; nucleotides not matched to a gene: 8. The CDR3 DNA reads TGTGCCAGCAGTACCGGGACAGGGGGTTCTCAGCAGTACTTC. Translated: CASSTGTGGSQQYF.

The chain uses TRBV6-4 and TRBJ2-4, with 9 nucleotides matching TRBD2. CDR1 MRHNA and CDR2 SNTAGT come from the germline V gene. The ends lost 4 bases at V and 3 bases at J; junction bases unmatched: 10. The CDR3 consists of 17 residues. The CDR3 reads CASSGGLAGRGKNIQYF. CDR3 in DNA: TGTGCCAGCAGTGGGGGGCTAGCGGGGAGAGGCAAAAACATTCAGTACTTC.

The CDR3 here is CAWSAERNTEAFF. CDR3 DNA: TGTGCCTGGAGTGCCGAGCGGAACACTGAAGCTTTCTTT. The chain is built from TRBV30 and TRBJ1-1; D remains ambiguous. CDR1 and CDR2 (germline): GTSNPN, SVGIG (reference sequence). Trimming left V 1 base short and J 1 base short, with 7 bases between. The CDR3 covers 13 residues.

The CDR3 DNA sequence: TGTGCCAGCAGTTACCGACAGGGGGCTCGGAATTCACCCCTCCACTTT. It is translated as CASSYRQGARNSPLHF. V and J are TRBV6-5 and TRBJ1-6, with 10 bases aligning to TRBD1. V lost 2 bases, J lost 7 bases, and 5 bases stayed unmatched. The germline CDR1 and CDR2 sequences are MNHEY and SVGAGI. CDR3 length equals 16 residues.

This sequence joins TRBV5-6 and TRBJ2-3; tentatively, D is TRBD2 (6 bases). CDR1 and CDR2 from the germline V gene are SGHDT and YYEEEE. The CDR3 is 13 amino acids. Trimming took 0 bases from V and 4 from J, leaving 6 bases between them. CDR3 coding DNA: TGTGCCAGCAGCTTGGGGAGGGCAGATACGCAGTATTTT. This gives the protein CASSLGRADTQYF.

CDR3 residues: CASSPGLAGSTGELFF. In DNA, the CDR3 is TGTGCCAGCAGCCCCGGACTAGCGGGATCTACCGGGGAGCTGTTTTTT. The rearrangement uses TRBV5-4 and TRBJ2-2; 12 positions agree with TRBD2. This CDR3 comprises 16 residues. Per the germline V gene, CDR1 is SGHNT and CDR2 is YYREEE (reference sequence). V was pared by 4 bases and J by 5 bases, with 6 bases of the junction left unmatched.

The chain carries TRBV19 and TRBJ1-1; no reliable D call. V shed 7 bases and J shed 1 base, with 19 bases lying between them. The CDR3 covers 16 residues. Germline values: CDR1 LNHDA, CDR2 SQIVND (reference sequence). The CDR3 region has the DNA TGTGCCAGTACCCGCGGGTTGGGAATAAGGAACACTGAAGCTTTCTTT. Amino acid sequence: CASTRGLGIRNTEAFF.